The 18 T cell receptor beta chains reported below all come from one sample, sequenced in a study of siplizumab effects on memory and regulatory T cells. Data came from immunoSEQ multiplex PCR; TCRdb stores just in-frame clones and leaves some out. The table has approximately 94,000 clones, approximately 97% seen once. Sequenced sample: naive CD4+ T cells sorted from blood. These receptor sequences come from a human donor in good health.

The chain joins TRBV6-5 to TRBJ1-3; 10 nucleotides align to TRBD1. The CDR3 length is 16 residues. Germline V gene data show CDR1 as MNHEY and CDR2 as SVGAGI. Germline trimming cut 0 bases from V and 1 base from J; bases unmatched to any gene: 0. CDR3 in DNA: TGTGCCAGCAGTTACTCGGGACAGGGGTCTGGAAACACCATATATTTT. Amino acids: CASSYSGQGSGNTIYF.

This chain connects TRBV7-2 to TRBJ1-4; 9 bases match TRBD1. The junction had 8 bases not matched to a gene; V was cut back by 5 bases and J by 7 bases. CDR3 length: 15 residues. Germline loops: CDR1 SGHTA, CDR2 FQGNSA. The CDR3 sequence is CASSINRGQFEKLFF. The CDR3 coding sequence is TGTGCCAGCAGCATAAACAGGGGGCAATTTGAAAAACTGTTTTTT. The variable domain in full, with the rest retrieved from reference TRBV7-2 and TRBJ1-4, is GAGVSQSPSNKVTEKGKDVELRCDPISGHTALYWYRQSLGQGLEFLIYFQGNSAPDKSGLPSDRFSAERTGGSVSTLTIQRTQQEDSAVYLCASSINRGQFEKLFFGSGTQLSVL.

The chain couples TRBV5-4 to TRBJ1-2, with 10 positions matching TRBD1. The CDR3 has 13 amino acids. V lost 4 bases and J lost 10; bases outside the gene matches: 7. Germline-derived CDR1 and CDR2 are SGHNT and YYREEE (reference sequence). The CDR3 loop reads CASSRRDRGFYTF. The CDR3 nucleotides read TGTGCCAGCAGCCGCCGGGACAGGGGTTTCTACACCTTC.

The CDR3 DNA reads TGTGCCAGCAGCGTAGGATCACTAGGGGTGAAGAGCACCGGGGAGCTGTTTTTT. Amino acids: CASSVGSLGVKSTGELFF. The chain combines TRBV9 with TRBJ2-2, with D perhaps assigned TRBD1 or TRBD2 (5 bases each). Germline values: CDR1 SGDLS, CDR2 YYNGEE. CDR3 size: 18 residues. V was pared by 0 bases and J by 4 bases, with 19 bases between.

V is TRBV5-4 and J is TRBJ2-5; 9 bases are a match to TRBD2. Germline lookup yields CDR1 SGHNT and CDR2 YYREEE (reference sequence). V lost 3 bases, J lost 4 bases, and 19 bases stayed unmatched. The CDR3 covers 19 residues. CDR3 nucleotide sequence: TGTGCCAGCAGCTGGCCCATGGGGGCGGGGGGGCTAATCGGAGAGACCCAGTACTTC. It yields the protein CASSWPMGAGGLIGETQYF.

The chain employs TRBV7-2 and TRBJ2-5, with a possible D match to TRBD1 (5 bases). The V gene lost 1 base and the J gene lost 2 bases, with 11 bases spanning the gap. This CDR3 spans 15 amino acids. Germline CDR1 is SGHTA and CDR2 is FQGNSA. The CDR3 nucleotides read TGTGCCAGCAGCTTAGTTCCAGGGCTACAAGAGACCCAGTACTTC. This sequence encodes CASSLVPGLQETQYF.

V and J are TRBV28 and TRBJ1-4; perhaps TRBD1 as D (6 bases). The CDR3 spans 16 residues. Germline CDR1 MDHEN, CDR2 SYDVKM. The germline V and J ends were trimmed by 5 bases and 8 bases, with 21 bases remaining between them. The CDR3 region has the DNA TGTGCCAGCAGTCCTCCCCGACAGGACGGAGAGGAAAAACTGTTTTTT. Its protein product is CASSPPRQDGEEKLFF.

This chain joins TRBV5-1 and TRBJ2-2; no clear D. In germline, CDR1 is SGHRS, CDR2 YFSETQ. The CDR3 has 14 residues. V lost 0 bases, J lost 3 bases, and 6 bases lay in between. The CDR3 protein is CASSLAPHTGELFF. The CDR3, as DNA: TGCGCCAGCAGCTTGGCCCCTCACACCGGGGAGCTGTTTTTT.

The V call is TRBV10-1, the J call TRBJ2-5, with D perhaps TRBD2 (7 bases). The CDR3 is 16 residues long. Germline CDR1 and CDR2: WNHNN and SYGVQD (reference sequence). Between the trimmed V and J ends, which lost 0 bases and 4 bases, there was a span of 15 bases. The CDR3 sequence is CASSESGGPSIETQYF. The DNA of the CDR3 is TGCGCCAGCAGTGAGTCGGGGGGGCCGTCTATAGAGACCCAGTACTTC.

This chain links TRBV18 with TRBJ2-5; D uncertain. V lost 6 bases and J lost 3, with 23 bases in between. Germline CDR1 KGHSH, CDR2 LQKENI. The CDR3 is made up of 17 amino acids. The CDR3 loop reads CASSLFGPQVKEETQYF. The CDR3 nucleotides are TGTGCCAGCTCCCTCTTTGGTCCCCAAGTCAAAGAAGAGACCCAGTACTTC.

The V and J genes are TRBV7-3 and TRBJ2-7; D not resolved. The germline V and J ends were trimmed by 6 bases and 2 bases, with 14 bases remaining between them. The CDR3 loop spans 14 amino acids. CDR1 is SGHTA and CDR2 is FQGTGA in the germline V gene. CDR3 nucleotides: TGTGCCAGCAGTAGCTTATGGCAGACCTACGAGCAGTACTTC. Translating gives CASSSLWQTYEQYF.

The chain recombines TRBV5-5 with TRBJ1-1, with 7 nucleotides matching TRBD1. The CDR3 has 17 residues. V gave up 5 bases and J gave up 2 bases; unmatched junction bases: 15. Germline CDR1 SGHKS, CDR2 YYEKEE (reference sequence). The CDR3 region has the DNA TGTGCCAGCAGTTTTGGTCCCCGGGACAGTAGAAACACTGAAGCTTTCTTT. This gives the protein CASSFGPRDSRNTEAFF.

This rearrangement joins TRBV7-2 to TRBJ1-1, with unresolved D. V lost 4 bases to trimming and J lost 2 bases, with 11 bases between them. Germline CDR1 reads SGHTA; CDR2 reads FQGNSA. The CDR3 covers 14 residues. CDR3 residues: CASSSKSLNTEAFF. CDR3 sequence (DNA): TGTGCCAGCAGCTCAAAGAGCCTTAACACTGAAGCTTTCTTT.

This chain connects TRBV11-3 to TRBJ2-3, with TRBD2 matching over 8 bases. The CDR3 spans 14 residues. V gave up 5 bases and J gave up 2 bases; unmatched junction bases: 3. Germline CDR1 SGHNT, CDR2 YENEEA. The CDR3 protein is CASSTGGLTDTQYF. The DNA for the CDR3 is TGTGCCAGCAGCACGGGGGGGCTCACAGATACGCAGTATTTT.

This sequence joins TRBV5-4 and TRBJ2-2; a possible D gene is TRBD1 (5 bases). Trimming shortened V by 0 bases and J by 3 bases, and 6 bases separated the two germline ends. The CDR3 length is 14 residues. Germline V gives CDR1 SGHNT, CDR2 YYREEE (reference sequence). The CDR3 is CASSLAGYTGELFF. In nucleotides, the CDR3 is TGTGCCAGCAGCTTGGCAGGGTACACCGGGGAGCTGTTTTTT.

CDR3 in DNA: TGTGCCAGCAGTTTAAGGGGAACAGGGGTCACTAATGAAAAACTGTTTTTT. It translates to CASSLRGTGVTNEKLFF. The V call is TRBV27, the J call TRBJ1-4; 7 bases are shared with TRBD1. The germline gives CDR1 MNHEY, CDR2 SMNVEV (reference sequence). There are 17 residues in the CDR3. J was trimmed by 2 bases and V by 2 bases; bases with no gene match: 8. Full variable domain (rest looked up from reference TRBV27 and TRBJ1-4): EAQVTQNPRYLITVTGKKLTVTCSQNMNHEYMSWYRQDPGLGLRQIYYSMNVEVTDKGDVPEGYKVSRKEKRNFPLILESPSPNQTSLYFCASSLRGTGVTNEKLFFGSGTQLSVL.

The J gene is TRBJ2-1, the V gene TRBV10-3; D is perhaps TRBD1 or TRBD2 (5 bases each). Trimming removed 3 bases from V and 6 bases from J, with 15 bases in between. Germline CDR1 reads ENHRY; CDR2 reads SYGVKD. The length of the CDR3 is 15 residues. Written as DNA, the CDR3 is TGTGCCATCAGTGACCCCGGGGCATTCTTCAATGAGCAGTTCTTC. Its translation is CAISDPGAFFNEQFF.

V usage is TRBV10-3 and J usage is TRBJ2-7; unclear D gene. CDR1 is ENHRY, CDR2 SYGVKD, per germline. Trimming cost V 2 bases and J 4 bases, with 9 bases left between them. The CDR3 is made up of 13 amino acids. CDR3 loop: CAISERTLYEQYF. CDR3 bases: TGTGCCATCAGTGAGAGGACGCTGTACGAGCAGTACTTC.